These T cell receptor beta chains were read from a single sample in a study of T cell repertoires in cytomegalovirus infection. Via MiXCR, TCRdb re-called the reads, giving one row per CDR3 protein. The data hold around 230,000 distinct CDR3 sequences, with 6.5% observed a single time. The sample comprised PBMCs. The receptors were gathered from a human donor in good health (CMV status not recorded). Some clones in this sample may be carry-over from other donors' samples. Both conserved end residues are part of each CDR3. Fields, in order: V gene, CDR3 length, CDR3 protein.

v_call: TRBV7-9; cdr3_length: 18; cdr3_aa: CASSLGIEWTALNTEAFF
v_call: TRBV28; cdr3_length: 14; cdr3_aa: CASYLTGPHQPQHF
v_call: TRBV6-5; cdr3_length: 16; cdr3_aa: CASSRGTAEKTETQYF
v_call: TRBV20-1; cdr3_length: 12; cdr3_aa: CSSRRGDYGYTF
v_call: TRBV28; cdr3_length: 12; cdr3_aa: CASSFRGRGYTF
v_call: TRBV29-1; cdr3_length: 13; cdr3_aa: CSPWDRGHTEAFF
v_call: TRBV7-2; cdr3_length: 15; cdr3_aa: CASSLQGAATYEQYF
v_call: TRBV7-2; cdr3_length: 15; cdr3_aa: CASNLPGLAAETQYF
v_call: TRBV27; cdr3_length: 14; cdr3_aa: CASRTSGTDYGYTF
v_call: TRBV27; cdr3_length: 13; cdr3_aa: CASGLAVTYEQYF
v_call: TRBV4-2; cdr3_length: 13; cdr3_aa: CASSHPDRVLLTF
v_call: TRBV12-3/TRBV12-4; cdr3_length: 15; cdr3_aa: CASTSGVAGANVLTF
v_call: TRBV7-2; cdr3_length: 15; cdr3_aa: CASSWTPGRHYEQYF
v_call: TRBV7-2; cdr3_length: 15; cdr3_aa: CASSLRTGSNTEAFF
v_call: TRBV5-1; cdr3_length: 16; cdr3_aa: CASSLIPSRQGYGYTF
v_call: TRBV2; cdr3_length: 16; cdr3_aa: CAGTVVEGLNTGELFF
v_call: TRBV5-1; cdr3_length: 16; cdr3_aa: CASSLSGTGGYEKLFF
v_call: TRBV29-1; cdr3_length: 11; cdr3_aa: CSVASTDTQYF
v_call: TRBV20-1; cdr3_length: 15; cdr3_aa: CSARLRTSGYNEQFF
v_call: TRBV7-9; cdr3_length: 16; cdr3_aa: CASSLRGRDLTDTQYF